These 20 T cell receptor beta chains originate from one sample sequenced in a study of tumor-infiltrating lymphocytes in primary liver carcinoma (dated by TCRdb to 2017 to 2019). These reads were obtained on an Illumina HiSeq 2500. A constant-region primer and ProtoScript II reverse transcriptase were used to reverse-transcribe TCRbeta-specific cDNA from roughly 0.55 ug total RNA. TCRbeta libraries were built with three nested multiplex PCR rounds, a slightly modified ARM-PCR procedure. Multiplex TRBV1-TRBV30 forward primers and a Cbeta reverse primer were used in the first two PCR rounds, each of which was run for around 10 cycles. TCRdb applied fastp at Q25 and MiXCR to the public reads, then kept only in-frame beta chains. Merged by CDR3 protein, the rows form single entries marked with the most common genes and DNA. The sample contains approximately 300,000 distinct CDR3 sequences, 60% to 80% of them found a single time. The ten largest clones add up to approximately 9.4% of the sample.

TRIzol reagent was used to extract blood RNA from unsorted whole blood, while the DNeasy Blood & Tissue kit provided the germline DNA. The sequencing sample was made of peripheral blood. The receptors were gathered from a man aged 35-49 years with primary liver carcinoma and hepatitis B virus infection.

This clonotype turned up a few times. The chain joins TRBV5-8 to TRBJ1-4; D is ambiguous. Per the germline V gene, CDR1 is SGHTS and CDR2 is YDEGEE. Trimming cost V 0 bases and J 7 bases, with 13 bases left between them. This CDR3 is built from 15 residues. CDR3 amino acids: CASSLEADGGEKLFF. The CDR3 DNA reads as TGTGCCAGCAGCTTGGAAGCCGACGGCGGTGAAAAACTGTTTTTT.

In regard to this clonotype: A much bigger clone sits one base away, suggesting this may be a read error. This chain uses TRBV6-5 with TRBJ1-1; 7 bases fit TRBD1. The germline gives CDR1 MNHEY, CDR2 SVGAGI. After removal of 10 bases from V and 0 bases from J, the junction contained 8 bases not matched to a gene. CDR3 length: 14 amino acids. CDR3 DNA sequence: TGTGCCAACAGAGCGACAGGGATGAACACTGAAGCTTTCTTT. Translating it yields CANRATGMNTEAFF.

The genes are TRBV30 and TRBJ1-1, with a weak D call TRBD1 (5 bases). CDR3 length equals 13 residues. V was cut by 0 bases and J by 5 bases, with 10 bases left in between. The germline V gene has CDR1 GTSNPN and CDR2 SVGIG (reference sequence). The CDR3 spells CAWSVSGGTEAFF. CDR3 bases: TGTGCCTGGAGTGTGTCCGGGGGGACTGAAGCTTTCTTT.

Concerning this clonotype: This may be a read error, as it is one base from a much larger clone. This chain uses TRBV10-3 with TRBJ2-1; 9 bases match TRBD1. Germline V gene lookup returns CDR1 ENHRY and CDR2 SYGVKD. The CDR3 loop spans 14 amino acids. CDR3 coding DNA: TGTGTCATCAGTGGGACAGGGACCTACAATGAGCAGTTCTTC. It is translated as CVISGTGTYNEQFF.

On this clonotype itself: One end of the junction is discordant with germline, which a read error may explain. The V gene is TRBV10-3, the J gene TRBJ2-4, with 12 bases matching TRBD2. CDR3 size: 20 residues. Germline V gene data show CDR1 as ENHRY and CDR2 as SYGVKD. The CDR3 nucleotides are TGTGCCATCAGTGAGTTTAGACTAGCGGGAGTTTTGTTGGCCAAAAACATTCAGTACTTT. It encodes CAISEFRLAGVLLAKNIQYF.

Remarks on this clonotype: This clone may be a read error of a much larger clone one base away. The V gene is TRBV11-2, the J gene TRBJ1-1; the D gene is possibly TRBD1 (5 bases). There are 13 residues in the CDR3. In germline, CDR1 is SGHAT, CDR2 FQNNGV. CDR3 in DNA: TGTGCCAACAGCTCGGGGGGTAGGCAGGAAGCTTTCTTT. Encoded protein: CANSSGGRQEAFF.

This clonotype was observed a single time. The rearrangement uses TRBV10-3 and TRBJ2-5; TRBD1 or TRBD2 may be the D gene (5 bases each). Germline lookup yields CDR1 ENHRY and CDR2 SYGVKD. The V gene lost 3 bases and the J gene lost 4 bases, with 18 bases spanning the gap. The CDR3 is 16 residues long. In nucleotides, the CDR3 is TGTGCCATCAGTGAAGACCCGGGACGTAGAATAGAGACCCAGTACTTC. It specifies CAISEDPGRRIETQYF.

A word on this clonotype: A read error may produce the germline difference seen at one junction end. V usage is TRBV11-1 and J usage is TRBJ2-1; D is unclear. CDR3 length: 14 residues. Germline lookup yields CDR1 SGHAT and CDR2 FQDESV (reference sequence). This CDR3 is CASNSSRIYNEQLF. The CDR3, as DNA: TGTGCCAGCAATTCCAGCCGCATCTACAATGAGCAGCTCTTC.

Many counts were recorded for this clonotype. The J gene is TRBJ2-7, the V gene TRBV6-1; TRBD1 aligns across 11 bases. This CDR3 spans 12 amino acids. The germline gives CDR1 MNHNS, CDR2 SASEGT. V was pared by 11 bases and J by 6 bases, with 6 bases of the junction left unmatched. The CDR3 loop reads CAGGQGVGEQYF. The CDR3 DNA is TGTGCCGGGGGACAGGGGGTGGGCGAGCAGTACTTC.

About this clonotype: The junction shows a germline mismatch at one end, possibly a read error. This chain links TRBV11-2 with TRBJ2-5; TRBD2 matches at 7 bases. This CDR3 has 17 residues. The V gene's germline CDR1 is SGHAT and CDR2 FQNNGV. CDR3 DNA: TGTGCCAGCAGCTTAGGGCTGTCTAGTGGGAGGGATGAGAACCAGTACTTC. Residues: CASSLGLSSGRDENQYF. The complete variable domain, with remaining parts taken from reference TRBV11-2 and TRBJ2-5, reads EAGVAQSPRYKIIEKRQSVAFWCNPISGHATLYWYQQILGQGPKLLIQFQNNGVVDDSQLPKDRFSAERLKGVDSTLKIQPAKLEDSAVYLCASSLGLSSGRDENQYFGPGTRLLVL.

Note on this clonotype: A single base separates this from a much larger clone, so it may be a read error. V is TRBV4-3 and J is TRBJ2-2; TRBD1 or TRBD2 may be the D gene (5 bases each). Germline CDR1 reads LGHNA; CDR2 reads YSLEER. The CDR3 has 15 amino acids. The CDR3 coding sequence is TGCGCCATCAGCCCTGGGGGAGAGTACACCGGGGAGCTGTTTTTT. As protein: CAISPGGEYTGELFF.

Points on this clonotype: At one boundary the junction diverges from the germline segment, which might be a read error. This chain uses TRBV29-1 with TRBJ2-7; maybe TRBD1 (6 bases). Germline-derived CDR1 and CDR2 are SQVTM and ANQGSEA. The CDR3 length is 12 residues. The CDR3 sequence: CSVRPGVYEQYF. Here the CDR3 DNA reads TGCAGCGTGAGGCCAGGGGTCTACGAACAGTACTTC.

In DNA form, the CDR3 reads TGTGCCAGCAGTTTGTCCCTTGAAGCTTTCTTT. Protein: CASSLSLEAFF. This sequence joins TRBV28 and TRBJ1-1; no firm D call. The CDR3 consists of 11 residues. Deletions cut 3 bases from V and 7 bases from J, with 6 bases between. The germline V gene has CDR1 MDHEN and CDR2 SYDVKM.

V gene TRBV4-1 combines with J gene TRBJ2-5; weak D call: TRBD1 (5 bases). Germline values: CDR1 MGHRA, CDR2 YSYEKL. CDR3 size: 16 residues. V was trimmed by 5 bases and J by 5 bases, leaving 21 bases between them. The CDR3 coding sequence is TGCGCCAGCAGCGATTTTGCGGACACCTCTGAGGAGACCCAGTACTTC. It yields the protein CASSDFADTSEETQYF.

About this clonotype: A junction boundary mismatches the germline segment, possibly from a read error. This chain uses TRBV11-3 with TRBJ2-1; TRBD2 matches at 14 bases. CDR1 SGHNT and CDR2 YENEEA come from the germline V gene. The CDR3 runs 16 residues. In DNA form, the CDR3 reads TGTACCAGCAGCTTATCAGGGACTAGCGGGAGAGGTGAGCAGTTCTTC. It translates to CTSSLSGTSGRGEQFF.

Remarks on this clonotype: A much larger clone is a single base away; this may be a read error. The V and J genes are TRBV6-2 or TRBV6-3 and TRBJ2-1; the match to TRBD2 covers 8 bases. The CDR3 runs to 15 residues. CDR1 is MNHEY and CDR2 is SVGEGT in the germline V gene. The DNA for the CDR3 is TGTGCCATCAGTTACTCCGGGAGGGCCGTCGATGAGCAGTTCTTC. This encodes CAISYSGRAVDEQFF.

The CDR3 is CASSLGQGLPDYTF. The CDR3 region has the DNA TGCGCCAGCAGCTTGGGACAGGGACTTCCGGACTACACCTTC. The chain joins TRBV5-1 to TRBJ1-2; TRBD1 aligns across 7 bases. This CDR3 spans 14 amino acids. CDR1 SGHRS and CDR2 YFSETQ come from the germline V gene. V gave up 0 bases and J gave up 10 bases; unmatched junction bases: 9.

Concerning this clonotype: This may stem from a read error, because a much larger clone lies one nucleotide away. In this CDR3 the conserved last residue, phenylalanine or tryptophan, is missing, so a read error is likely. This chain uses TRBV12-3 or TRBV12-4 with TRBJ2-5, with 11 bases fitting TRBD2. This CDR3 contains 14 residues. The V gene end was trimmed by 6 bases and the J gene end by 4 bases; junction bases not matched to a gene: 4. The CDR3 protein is CASSVLAGVETQYL. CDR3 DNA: TGTGCCAGCAGCGTACTAGCGGGAGTAGAGACCCAGTACTTG.

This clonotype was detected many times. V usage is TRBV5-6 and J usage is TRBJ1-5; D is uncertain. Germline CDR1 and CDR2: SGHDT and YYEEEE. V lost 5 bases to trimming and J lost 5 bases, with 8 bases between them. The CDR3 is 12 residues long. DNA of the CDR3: TGTGCCAGCAGTCTCCCGGATCAGCCCCAGCATTTT. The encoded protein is CASSLPDQPQHF.

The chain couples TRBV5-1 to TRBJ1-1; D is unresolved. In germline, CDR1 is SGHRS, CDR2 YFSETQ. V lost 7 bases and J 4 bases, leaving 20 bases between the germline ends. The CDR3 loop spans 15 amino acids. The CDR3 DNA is TGCGCCAGCCGGCACAATAGCAGGTCGAGCACTGAAGCTTTCTTT. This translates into CASRHNSRSSTEAFF.